The rows below give T cell receptor beta chains drawn from one sample of a study of shared clonotypes between healthy human individuals. Sequencing used immunoSEQ multiplex PCR; TCRdb keeps in-frame clones, though not all of them. The data hold about 230,000 clones, with 65% observed a single time. The sequenced sample was memory CD4+ T cells sorted from blood. The receptors shown here come from a man aged 30 to 45 in good health. CDR3s include the opening cysteine and the closing phenylalanine or tryptophan. Fields, in order: CDR3 DNA, CDR3 protein, clone size, V gene, J gene, D gene. The D gene is left open where the match is weak. Where a row states a size, it is once, few, many or the class of an expanded clone; other rows omit it.

DNA: TGTGCCAGCAGTCGGAGCCGGGCCCAGGCGCAGTATTTT
CDR3: CASSRSRAQAQYF
size: many
V: TRBV27
J: TRBJ2-3
D: -

DNA: TGCGCCAGCAGTGTTGGAGGGGGAAGCACAGATACGCAGTATTTT
CDR3: CASSVGGGSTDTQYF
size: -
V: TRBV10-1
J: TRBJ2-3
D: -

DNA: TGTGCCAGCAGCCCCCCATCGGAAGAGACCCAGTACTTC
CDR3: CASSPPSEETQYF
size: -
V: TRBV5-4
J: TRBJ2-5
D: -

DNA: TGTGCCAGCAGTGACTCCGGACTCCGCGGGGAGCAGTTCTTC
CDR3: CASSDSGLRGEQFF
size: -
V: TRBV6-4
J: TRBJ2-1
D: -

DNA: TGTGCCAGCAGTGTAGACAGGCTCTCCTACGAGCAGTACTTC
CDR3: CASSVDRLSYEQYF
size: -
V: TRBV2
J: TRBJ2-7
D: -

DNA: TGTGCCAGCAGCTTCAGACACGGCTATGGCTACACCTTC
CDR3: CASSFRHGYGYTF
size: -
V: TRBV5-5
J: TRBJ1-2
D: -

DNA: TGCGCCAGCAGCTTGGGAGTGTCTAATGAAAAACTGTTTTTT
CDR3: CASSLGVSNEKLFF
size: -
V: TRBV5-1
J: TRBJ1-4
D: -

DNA: TGTGCCACCAGCAGAGATCTCCTAGGGCCAGCCTCGGGGGAGACCCAGTACTTC
CDR3: CATSRDLLGPASGETQYF
size: -
V: TRBV15
J: TRBJ2-5
D: -

DNA: TGTGCCAGCAGCTCCAACCTAGCGGGAGGGTCCCAGGTCCAAGAGACCCAGTACTTC
CDR3: CASSSNLAGGSQVQETQYF
size: -
V: TRBV11-2
J: TRBJ2-5
D: TRBD2

DNA: TGTGCCAGCAGTGACTCTAGCGCGAACACCGGGGAGCTGTTTTTT
CDR3: CASSDSSANTGELFF
size: -
V: TRBV6-4
J: TRBJ2-2
D: -

DNA: TGTGCCAGCAGCCCAGGACTGAGGAATAGTAACAATGAGCAGTTCTTC
CDR3: CASSPGLRNSNNEQFF
size: -
V: TRBV5-5
J: TRBJ2-1
D: -

DNA: TGTGCCTGGAGTGTTACCACAGGGCTTGGCTACACCTTC
CDR3: CAWSVTTGLGYTF
size: -
V: TRBV30
J: TRBJ1-2
D: -

DNA: TGTGCCAGCAGCTTGATGACTAGCGGGGCGACCGGGGAGCTGTTTTTT
CDR3: CASSLMTSGATGELFF
size: few
V: TRBV7-8
J: TRBJ2-2
D: TRBD2

DNA: TGTGCCAGCAGTTACGATCCGACCACAGGGTCCGGCACAGATACGCAGTATTTT
CDR3: CASSYDPTTGSGTDTQYF
size: few
V: TRBV2
J: TRBJ2-3
D: -

DNA: TGTGCCACTGGACGAAGGGGGGATACGCCTTTC
CDR3: CATGRRGDTPF
size: few
V: TRBV28
J: TRBJ2-7
D: -

DNA: TGTGCCAGCAGCTTAACGGACGGCAATCAGCCCCAGCATTTT
CDR3: CASSLTDGNQPQHF
size: few
V: TRBV11-2
J: TRBJ1-5
D: -

DNA: TGTGCCAGCAGCTTGGCGCCAGCGGGAGGGCCCCACGAGCAGTACTTC
CDR3: CASSLAPAGGPHEQYF
size: -
V: TRBV5-4
J: TRBJ2-7
D: TRBD2

DNA: TGCGCCAGCAGCTTGTTAGGCCAGGGGCCCACAGATACGCAGTATTTT
CDR3: CASSLLGQGPTDTQYF
size: -
V: TRBV5-1
J: TRBJ2-3
D: -

DNA: TGTGCCAGTACAGGGGGACTCGGGACTGAAGCTTTCTTT
CDR3: CASTGGLGTEAFF
size: few
V: TRBV19
J: TRBJ1-1
D: TRBD1

DNA: TGTGCCAGCGAAGGGTACAATGAGCAGTTCTTC
CDR3: CASEGYNEQFF
size: -
V: TRBV7-2
J: TRBJ2-1
D: -